The present T cell receptor (beta chain) was sequenced within a study of cytomegalovirus exposure and HLA in healthy donors. The PCR ran on 60 Vbeta and 13 Jbeta primers. Here immunoSEQ multiplex PCR was the method, and the copy in TCRdb shows in-frame clones only, minus some. This table has 80,000 or so clones, roughly 70% appearing once. Trimming stripped 0 bases from V and 2 bases from J, with 6 bases between. Per germline, CDR1 SGHTA and CDR2 FQGNSA. The CDR3 covers 14 residues. This rearrangement joins TRBV7-2 to TRBJ2-3; no firm D call. This TCR came from a man in his 60s in good health and CMV-seropositive. Material: PBMCs. As DNA, the CDR3 is TGTGCCAGCAGCTTAGCTATCTCCACAGATACGCAGTATTTT. Amino acids: CASSLAISTDTQYF.